A selection of T cell receptor beta chains follows, all from one sample in a study of shared clonotypes between healthy human individuals. TCRdb keeps only in-frame clones here, not all; method: immunoSEQ multiplex PCR. The data show a few million clones, with roughly 93% seen just once and around 0.4% held by the top ten. The sample consisted of naive CD4+ T cells from PBMCs. All receptors come from a man between 18 and 35 years old in good health. Some clones in this sample may be carry-over from other donors' samples. Both conserved end residues are trimmed from each CDR3. The order of the fields is V gene, J gene, D gene, CDR3 protein. A D gene is named only where the DNA matches it firmly.

V: TRBV28; J: TRBJ1-1; D: .; CDR3: ASSLVGARGTEAF
V: TRBV27; J: TRBJ2-7; D: TRBD1; CDR3: ASRDRGSYEQY
V: TRBV28; J: TRBJ1-5; D: TRBD1; CDR3: ASRTTTGAKNQPQH
V: TRBV11-3; J: TRBJ2-1; D: .; CDR3: ASSFGGPSHEQF
V: TRBV6-5; J: TRBJ2-1; D: .; CDR3: ASSYGDIPYNEQF
V: TRBV19; J: TRBJ1-4; D: .; CDR3: ATKDATNEKLF
V: TRBV28; J: TRBJ2-7; D: .; CDR3: ASSSSRGVGADEQY
V: TRBV7-9; J: TRBJ1-4; D: .; CDR3: ASSLRSLNEKLF
V: TRBV5-1; J: TRBJ2-1; D: .; CDR3: ASSLLAVYNEQF
V: TRBV15; J: TRBJ2-1; D: TRBD1; CDR3: ATSATRDSYNEQF
V: TRBV5-1; J: TRBJ2-3; D: .; CDR3: ASSQQGGGTDTQY
V: TRBV14; J: TRBJ2-5; D: .; CDR3: ASSQAGEYQETQY
V: TRBV10-3; J: TRBJ2-1; D: TRBD2; CDR3: AISAPLQSSGRATVEQF
V: TRBV5-1; J: TRBJ2-1; D: TRBD2; CDR3: ASSPGTSGRFEQF
V: TRBV10-1; J: TRBJ2-1; D: TRBD2; CDR3: ASSQQAGRLADYNEQF
V: TRBV5-4; J: TRBJ1-1; D: .; CDR3: ASSWGSTGHTEAF
V: TRBV27; J: TRBJ2-1; D: TRBD1; CDR3: ASNHDRVNNEQF
V: TRBV2; J: TRBJ2-5; D: .; CDR3: ASSDRRVIQETQY
V: TRBV9; J: TRBJ2-2; D: .; CDR3: ASSVGLSGEATGELF
V: TRBV11-2; J: TRBJ2-2; D: .; CDR3: ASSLGASLRGELF
V: TRBV28; J: TRBJ2-1; D: TRBD2; CDR3: ASIKGGSRSYNEQF
V: TRBV7-3; J: TRBJ2-5; D: TRBD2; CDR3: ASSLVGTSGTGGTQY
V: TRBV11-2; J: TRBJ2-2; D: TRBD2; CDR3: ASSSPAGAGELF
V: TRBV19; J: TRBJ2-7; D: .; CDR3: ASSRSSEYEQY
V: TRBV4-2; J: TRBJ2-2; D: .; CDR3: ASSHSRSGELF
V: TRBV29-1; J: TRBJ2-5; D: .; CDR3: SVDRLGRETQY
V: TRBV5-1; J: TRBJ1-6; D: .; CDR3: ASSSGAKDSPLH
V: TRBV5-6; J: TRBJ2-1; D: .; CDR3: ASSQVTMNEQF
V: TRBV5-1; J: TRBJ2-3; D: TRBD2; CDR3: ASSTGLAGIADTQY
V: TRBV9; J: TRBJ1-1; D: .; CDR3: ASSVSPQETEAF
V: TRBV7-2; J: TRBJ2-7; D: TRBD2; CDR3: ASSPRTSGRGEQY
V: TRBV28; J: TRBJ1-1; D: .; CDR3: ASLSGRVAEAF
V: TRBV5-1; J: TRBJ1-1; D: .; CDR3: ASSFGTEAF
V: TRBV6-1; J: TRBJ2-7; D: .; CDR3: ASSAGPTGYEQY
V: TRBV5-5; J: TRBJ2-7; D: TRBD1; CDR3: ASSTNRGRSSYEQY
V: TRBV5-1; J: TRBJ1-3; D: .; CDR3: ASSPVSSGNTIY
V: TRBV9; J: TRBJ2-3; D: TRBD2; CDR3: ASSAGTTTDTQY
V: TRBV7-9; J: TRBJ2-1; D: TRBD1; CDR3: ASSWTGTYNEQF
V: TRBV30; J: TRBJ1-1; D: .; CDR3: AWGQRNTEAF
V: TRBV5-6; J: TRBJ1-1; D: .; CDR3: ASSARGATEAF
V: TRBV11-2; J: TRBJ2-5; D: .; CDR3: ASSYFPAGTQY
V: TRBV5-1; J: TRBJ2-6; D: .; CDR3: ASSYPRGRSGANVLT
V: TRBV19; J: TRBJ1-2; D: TRBD1; CDR3: ASSNDRGFYGYT
V: TRBV9; J: TRBJ2-7; D: TRBD2; CDR3: ASSVGSGRFYEQY
V: TRBV5-1; J: TRBJ2-1; D: TRBD2; CDR3: ASSSDPTSGPQGNEQF
V: TRBV2; J: TRBJ2-7; D: .; CDR3: ASSEQGQGYEQY
V: TRBV18; J: TRBJ1-3; D: .; CDR3: ASPSTGAGGNTIY
V: TRBV28; J: TRBJ2-7; D: TRBD1; CDR3: ASSLGGQGTYEQY
V: TRBV28; J: TRBJ2-7; D: .; CDR3: ASSLGQPTEQY
V: TRBV7-2; J: TRBJ1-2; D: TRBD1; CDR3: ASSTPTGSSGYT
V: TRBV7-3; J: TRBJ2-7; D: .; CDR3: ASSPRGGGYEQY
V: TRBV6-5; J: TRBJ1-5; D: .; CDR3: ATGYQPQH
V: TRBV27; J: TRBJ2-7; D: TRBD2; CDR3: ASSLRQTSGSTYEQY
V: TRBV2; J: TRBJ1-2; D: .; CDR3: ASRRDKNYGYT
V: TRBV7-2; J: TRBJ2-1; D: TRBD1; CDR3: ASSSYRGDEQF
V: TRBV23-1; J: TRBJ2-7; D: .; CDR3: AGFQDRTYEQY
V: TRBV27; J: TRBJ1-5; D: .; CDR3: ASSQTGWYSNQPQH